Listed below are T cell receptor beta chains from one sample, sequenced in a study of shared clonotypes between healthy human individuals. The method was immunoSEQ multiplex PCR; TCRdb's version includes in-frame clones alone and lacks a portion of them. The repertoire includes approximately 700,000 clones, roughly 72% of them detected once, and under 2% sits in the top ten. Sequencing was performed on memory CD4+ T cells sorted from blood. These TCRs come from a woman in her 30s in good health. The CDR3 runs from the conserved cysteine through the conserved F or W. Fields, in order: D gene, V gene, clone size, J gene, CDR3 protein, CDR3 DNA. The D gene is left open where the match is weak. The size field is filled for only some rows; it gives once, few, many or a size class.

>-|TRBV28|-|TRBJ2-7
CASRVGGRSYEQYF
TGTGCCAGCAGGGTTGGTGGGAGGTCCTACGAGCAGTACTTC
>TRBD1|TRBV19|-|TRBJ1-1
CASSHRDRGFGLEAFF
TGTGCCAGTAGTCACCGGGACAGGGGATTCGGGCTCGAAGCTTTCTTT
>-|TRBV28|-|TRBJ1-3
CASRGADANSGNTIYF
TGTGCCAGCAGGGGCGCGGACGCTAACTCTGGAAACACCATATATTTT
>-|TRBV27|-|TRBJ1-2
CASKLSQSYGYTF
TGTGCCAGCAAATTAAGTCAGTCCTATGGCTACACCTTC
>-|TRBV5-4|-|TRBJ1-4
CASRVREVHEKLFF
TGTGCCAGCAGGGTCCGTGAGGTCCATGAAAAACTGTTTTTT
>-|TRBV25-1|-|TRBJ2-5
CASSEVRGIQETQYF
TGTGCCAGCAGTGAAGTCCGGGGTATCCAAGAGACCCAGTACTTC
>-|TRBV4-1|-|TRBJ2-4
CASSPASSLAKNIQYF
TGCGCCAGCAGCCCAGCTTCTAGCCTAGCCAAAAACATTCAGTACTTC
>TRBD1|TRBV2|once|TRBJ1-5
CASRPGQGNNQPQHF
TGTGCCAGCAGGCCGGGACAGGGAAACAATCAGCCCCAGCATTTT
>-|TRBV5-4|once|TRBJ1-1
CASSLRDANTEAFF
TGTGCCAGCAGCTTGCGGGATGCGAACACTGAAGCTTTCTTT
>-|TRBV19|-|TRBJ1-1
CASSISVNTEAFF
TGTGCCAGTAGTATATCAGTGAACACTGAAGCTTTCTTT
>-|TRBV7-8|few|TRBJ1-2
CASSLGGPGSYTF
TGTGCCAGCAGCCTCGGGGGGCCCGGGAGCTACACCTTC
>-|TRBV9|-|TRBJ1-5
CASSAGNQPQHF
TGTGCCAGCAGTGCAGGGAATCAGCCCCAGCATTTT
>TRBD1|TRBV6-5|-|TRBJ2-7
CASRRGQGVQYF
TGTGCCAGCAGGAGGGGACAGGGGGTGCAGTACTTC
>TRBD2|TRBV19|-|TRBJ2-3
CASSKGGRAFLGDTQYF
TGTGCCAGTAGTAAAGGCGGGAGGGCCTTCCTGGGCGATACGCAGTATTTT
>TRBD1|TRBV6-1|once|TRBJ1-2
CASSTGQGHYGYTF
TGTGCCAGCAGTACGGGACAGGGACACTATGGCTACACCTTC
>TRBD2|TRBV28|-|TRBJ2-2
CASRRTSGSWNTGELFF
TGTGCCAGCAGGAGAACTAGCGGGAGCTGGAACACCGGGGAGCTGTTTTTT
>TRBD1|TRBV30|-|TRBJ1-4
CAGAGQLGEKLFF
TGTGCCGGGGCGGGACAGCTCGGTGAAAAACTGTTTTTT
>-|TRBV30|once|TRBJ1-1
CAWTVWTEAFF
TGTGCCTGGACTGTTTGGACTGAAGCTTTCTTT
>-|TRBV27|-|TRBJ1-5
CASSSTPTLPGGPQHF
TGTGCCAGCAGTTCGACCCCGACACTTCCTGGGGGGCCCCAGCATTTT
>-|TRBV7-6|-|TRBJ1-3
CASSPGGSGNTIYF
TGTGCCAGCAGCCCCGGAGGCTCTGGAAACACCATATATTTT
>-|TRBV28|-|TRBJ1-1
CASSLVNPDLNTEAFF
TGTGCCAGCAGCCTAGTAAACCCCGACCTGAACACTGAAGCTTTCTTT
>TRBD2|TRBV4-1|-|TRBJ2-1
CASSQVSGSSYNEQFF
TGCGCCAGCAGCCAGGTTAGCGGGAGCTCCTACAATGAGCAGTTCTTC
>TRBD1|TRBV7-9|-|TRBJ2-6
CASSPGTGGISGANVLTF
TGTGCCAGCAGCCCCGGGACAGGGGGAATCTCTGGGGCCAACGTCCTGACTTTC
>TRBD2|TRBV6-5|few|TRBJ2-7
CASSTIAGVGEQYF
TGTGCCAGCAGTACCATAGCGGGAGTCGGGGAGCAGTACTTC